A single sample is the source of the 26 T cell receptor beta chains below, sequenced in a study of PD-L1 blockade in urothelial cancer. Specified time point: pretreatment peripheral blood. TCRdb's copy holds only in-frame clones and misses some; the assay was immunoSEQ multiplex PCR. The sample includes 130,000 or so clones, approximately 84% of them seen just once. The specimen comprised PBMCs, sampled around atezolizumab (anti-PD-L1) treatment. The source is a man aged 45 to 65 with urothelial cancer.

This sequence joins TRBV6-1 and TRBJ2-7; D not certain. This CDR3 contains 13 residues. Germline CDR1 and CDR2: MNHNS and SASEGT. Trimming left V 2 bases short and J 5 bases short, with 10 bases between. CDR3 sequence reads: CASSELSRDEQYF. For the CDR3, the DNA is TGTGCCAGCAGTGAATTGTCACGGGACGAGCAGTACTTC.

This chain links TRBV5-4 with TRBJ1-2; tentative D call: TRBD1 (6 bases). Germline CDR1 and CDR2: SGHNT and YYREEE (reference sequence). The CDR3 contains 14 residues. Deletions cut 4 bases from V and 3 bases from J, with 13 bases between. CDR3 sequence: CASSPGQRYYGYTF. DNA of the CDR3: TGTGCCAGCAGCCCAGGACAGAGATACTATGGCTACACCTTC.

J is TRBJ2-1 and V is TRBV28; 11 bases agree with TRBD2. There are 14 residues in the CDR3. V lost 10 bases and J lost 9; bases outside the gene matches: 11. Germline V CDR1 and CDR2: MDHEN, SYDVKM. This CDR3 is CATVTSGIRSEQFF. The CDR3 DNA is TGTGCCACCGTGACTAGCGGGATTCGGAGTGAGCAGTTCTTC.

The chain links TRBV4-1 to TRBJ2-1; 7 bases are a match to TRBD2. Trimming at V came to 0 bases and at J to 15 bases, leaving 26 bases not matched to a gene. The CDR3 totals 19 residues. Germline loops: CDR1 MGHRA, CDR2 YSYEKL. The CDR3 nucleotides read TGCGCCAGCAGCCAAGAGGGGGGGACGGGTATGGCACGCCGAGGTCTATGGTTCTTC. It is translated as CASSQEGGTGMARRGLWFF.

V is TRBV7-9 and J is TRBJ1-5; 7 bases match TRBD1. CDR1 is SEHNR and CDR2 is FQNEAQ in the germline V gene (reference sequence). Trimming took 8 bases from V and 0 from J; bases not matched to a gene: 7. The CDR3 has 15 residues. Here the CDR3 DNA reads TGTGCCAGCCGCGCAGGGGGACTTAGCAATCAGCCCCAGCATTTT. As protein: CASRAGGLSNQPQHF.

The chain links TRBV6-6 to TRBJ2-7; weak D call: TRBD1 (5 bases). Germline CDR1 MNHNY, CDR2 SVGAGI (reference sequence). Trimming took off 6 bases at V and 1 base at J, with 16 bases between the two ends. The CDR3 is made up of 15 amino acids. CDR3 sequence: CASRRSDSLSYEQYF. The CDR3 DNA follows: TGTGCCAGCAGACGCTCTGACAGCCTTTCCTACGAGCAGTACTTC.

V usage is TRBV2 and J usage is TRBJ2-1; D gene ambiguous. Per germline, CDR1 SNHLY and CDR2 FYNNEI. V lost 7 bases, J lost 8 bases, and 12 bases lay in between. This CDR3 region has 12 residues. The CDR3 bases are TGTGCCAGCAAGAAGGCAGGCGATGAGCAGTTCTTC. Translating gives CASKKAGDEQFF.

This clone was detected only once. The chain employs TRBV2 and TRBJ1-6; D unresolved. There are 17 residues in the CDR3. V lost 10 bases and J lost 0, with 19 bases in between. Per the germline V gene, CDR1 is SNHLY and CDR2 is FYNNEI. CDR3 in amino acids: CANQGVPRASYNSPLHF. CDR3 in DNA: TGTGCCAACCAAGGAGTACCGAGGGCCTCCTATAATTCACCCCTCCACTTT. The full variable domain, with the rest looked up from reference TRBV2 and TRBJ1-6, is EPEVTQTPSHQVTQMGQEVILRCVPISNHLYFYWYRQILGQKVEFLVSFYNNEISEKSEIFDDQFSVERPDGSNFTLKIRSTKLEDSAMYFCANQGVPRASYNSPLHFGNGTRLTVT.

The chain has TRBV9 and TRBJ2-1; D is uncertain. With 4 bases removed from V and 14 bases from J, the gap between germline ends came to 13 bases. CDR1 and CDR2 from the germline V gene are SGDLS and YYNGEE. The CDR3 runs to 11 residues. Here the CDR3 DNA reads TGTGCCAGCAGCCCCAGGCGCCGAGAGTTCTTC. Translating gives CASSPRRREFF.

The V call is TRBV29-1, the J call TRBJ2-1; perhaps TRBD1 as D (7 bases). The V end was cut by 2 bases, the J end by 3 bases, with 17 bases between. This CDR3 has 16 amino acids. CDR1 is SQVTM, CDR2 ANQGSEA, per germline. The CDR3 DNA reads TGCAGCGTTGAACCAGGGGGGCCCCTCAGCTACAATGAGCAGTTCTTC. The encoded protein is CSVEPGGPLSYNEQFF.

As regards this clone: A read error may be the cause here, since a much bigger clone is one base away. J is TRBJ2-5 and V is TRBV9; 7 nucleotides align to TRBD1. Germline V gene lookup returns CDR1 SGDLS and CDR2 YYNGEE. The trim removed 3 bases at V and 6 bases at J, leaving 8 bases unmatched. The CDR3 is 14 residues long. The CDR3 DNA is TGTGCCAGCAGCGAGGGGGCTAGCAAAAAGACCCAGTACTTC. Protein product: CASSEGASKKTQYF.

This clone came up a few times. The chain combines TRBV7-9 with TRBJ2-3; tentatively, D is TRBD2 (5 bases). Germline CDR1 SEHNR, CDR2 FQNEAQ (reference sequence). Trimming cost V 5 bases and J 4 bases, with 7 bases left between them. The CDR3 length is 12 residues. CDR3 in DNA: TGTGCCAGCAGCCAGGAGGCAGATACGCAGTATTTT. It codes for CASSQEADTQYF.

Here the CDR3 reads CASSRRQARGDTQYF. CDR3 in DNA: TGTGCCAGCAGCCGACGACAGGCCCGGGGTGATACGCAGTATTTT. The chain recombines TRBV6-5 with TRBJ2-3; possibly TRBD1 for D (6 bases). The CDR3 extends over 15 amino acids. Trimming stripped 6 bases from V and 6 bases from J, with 19 bases between. Germline lookup yields CDR1 MNHEY and CDR2 SVGAGI.

The chain couples TRBV18 to TRBJ2-7; D not certain. Per germline, CDR1 KGHSH and CDR2 LQKENI. CDR3 length: 12 amino acids. Trimming pared 3 bases from V and 0 bases from J, leaving 3 bases between. The CDR3 nucleotides are TGTGCCAGCTCACCCAACTCCTACGAGCAGTACTTC. Amino acid sequence: CASSPNSYEQYF. The whole variable domain, filled in from reference TRBV18 and TRBJ2-7, reads NAGVMQNPRHLVRRRGQEARLRCSPMKGHSHVYWYRQLPEEGLKFMVYLQKENIIDESGMPKERFSAEFPKEGPSILRIQQVVRGDSAAYFCASSPNSYEQYFGPGTRLTVT.

This clone was found a few times. The V call is TRBV11-2, the J call TRBJ2-7, with 9 nucleotides matching TRBD1. With 3 bases clipped from V and 5 bases from J, the junction kept 11 bases outside the gene matches. This CDR3 is 16 amino acids long. Per the germline V gene, CDR1 is SGHAT and CDR2 is FQNNGV. The CDR3 protein is CASSFQAGTGLNEQYF. CDR3 nucleotide sequence: TGTGCCAGCAGCTTTCAAGCCGGGACAGGGTTAAACGAGCAGTACTTC.

This chain uses TRBV27 with TRBJ2-2, with D unclear. CDR1 is MNHEY and CDR2 is SMNVEV in the germline V gene (reference sequence). V was pared by 5 bases and J by 8 bases, with 15 bases between. The CDR3 extends over 14 amino acids. DNA of the CDR3: TGTGCCAGCAGTCCCCCCTACGTCGCGGGGGAGCTGTTTTTT. It specifies CASSPPYVAGELFF.

V is TRBV7-9 and J is TRBJ2-1, with D possibly being TRBD2 (6 bases). Germline V gene data show CDR1 as SEHNR and CDR2 as FQNEAQ (reference sequence). This CDR3 has 14 residues. Between the trimmed V and J ends, which lost 5 bases and 3 bases, there was a span of 11 bases. This CDR3 reads CASSPPGLYNEQFF. CDR3 nucleotides: TGTGCCAGCAGCCCCCCGGGACTCTACAATGAGCAGTTCTTC.

The chain couples TRBV19 to TRBJ2-4; 14 bases line up with TRBD2. CDR1 and CDR2 (germline): LNHDA, SQIVND (reference sequence). The ends lost 4 bases at V and 4 bases at J; junction bases unmatched: 15. The CDR3 contains 20 residues. The CDR3 spells CASSNGPGLAGEGRKNIQYF. In nucleotides, the CDR3 is TGTGCCAGTAGTAATGGTCCGGGACTAGCGGGAGAAGGCCGAAAAAACATTCAGTACTTC.

The V gene is TRBV7-9, the J gene TRBJ1-1; unclear D gene. With 5 bases removed from V and 4 bases from J, the gap between germline ends came to 20 bases. The CDR3 runs 16 residues. Germline V lookup: CDR1 SEHNR, CDR2 FQNEAQ (reference sequence). CDR3 in amino acids: CASSTVGSFGGTEAFF. The CDR3 DNA reads TGTGCCAGCAGCACCGTGGGCAGTTTCGGAGGCACTGAAGCTTTCTTT. The complete variable domain, with remaining parts taken from reference TRBV7-9 and TRBJ1-1, reads DTGVSQNPRHKITKRGQNVTFRCDPISEHNRLYWYRQTLGQGPEFLTYFQNEAQLEKSRLLSDRFSAERPKGSFSTLEIQRTEQGDSAMYLCASSTVGSFGGTEAFFGQGTRLTVV.

This clone appeared once. This chain connects TRBV28 to TRBJ2-5, with D perhaps TRBD1 (5 bases). The germline CDR1 and CDR2 sequences are MDHEN and SYDVKM. Trimming pared 7 bases from V and 3 bases from J, leaving 12 bases between. The CDR3 is 13 residues long. The CDR3 DNA reads TGTGCCAGCACCCCTGGGGCCGAAGAGACCCAGTACTTC. Protein sequence: CASTPGAEETQYF.

The rearrangement uses TRBV19 and TRBJ2-5, with 8 bases aligning to TRBD2. This CDR3 comprises 14 residues. V lost 5 bases and J lost 9; bases outside the gene matches: 11. Germline V gene sequence: CDR1 LNHDA, CDR2 SQIVND (reference sequence). CDR3 region: CASSGTSGFESQYF. CDR3 in DNA: TGTGCCAGTAGTGGAACTAGCGGCTTCGAGTCCCAGTACTTC.

This chain connects TRBV7-2 to TRBJ2-3, with TRBD2 as a possible D gene (6 bases). Germline CDR1 and CDR2: SGHTA and FQGNSA. The CDR3 consists of 13 residues. Deletions cut 9 bases from V and 4 bases from J, with 14 bases between. DNA for the CDR3: TGTGCCAGTAGAAACTGGGAGGCAGATACGCAGTATTTT. The encoded protein is CASRNWEADTQYF.

The chain links TRBV5-6 to TRBJ1-1; 9 bases are shared with TRBD1. V was clipped by 2 bases and J by 3 bases; unmatched bases: 8. The CDR3 spans 16 residues. Germline V gene sequence: CDR1 SGHDT, CDR2 YYEEEE. The CDR3: CASSFRQTGGYTEAFF. For the CDR3, the DNA is TGTGCCAGCAGCTTTAGGCAGACAGGGGGATACACTGAAGCTTTCTTT. The full variable domain, completed using reference TRBV5-6 and TRBJ1-1, is DAGVTQSPTHLIKTRGQQVTLRCSPKSGHDTVSWYQQALGQGPQFIFQYYEEEERQRGNFPDRFSGHQFPNYSSELNVNALLLGDSALYLCASSFRQTGGYTEAFFGQGTRLTVV.

The chain carries TRBV5-1 and TRBJ1-1, with D possibly being TRBD1 (5 bases). Germline V gene sequence: CDR1 SGHRS, CDR2 YFSETQ. This CDR3 region has 16 residues. V was cut by 0 bases and J by 4 bases, with 16 bases left in between. This CDR3 is CASSLVVGGRGTEAFF. The DNA of the CDR3 is TGCGCCAGCAGCTTGGTAGTGGGGGGTCGGGGCACTGAAGCTTTCTTT.

The chain employs TRBV6-1 and TRBJ2-3; 8 bases match TRBD2. This CDR3 contains 14 residues. V gave up 6 bases and J gave up 2 bases; unmatched junction bases: 4. Germline V gene data show CDR1 as MNHNS and CDR2 as SASEGT. The CDR3 sequence: CASRERGHTDTQYF. Written as DNA, the CDR3 is TGTGCCAGCAGGGAGCGGGGGCACACAGATACGCAGTATTTT.

This clone is a singleton in its sample. The rearrangement joins TRBV15 to TRBJ2-6; D is possibly TRBD2 (6 bases). Per the germline V gene, CDR1 is LNHNV and CDR2 is YYDKDF (reference sequence). V lost 4 bases to trimming and J lost 4 bases, with 17 bases between them. CDR3 length: 17 residues. This CDR3 reads CATSMGGPYSGANVLTF. The CDR3 DNA reads TGTGCCACCAGCATGGGGGGACCCTATTCCGGGGCCAACGTCCTGACTTTC.